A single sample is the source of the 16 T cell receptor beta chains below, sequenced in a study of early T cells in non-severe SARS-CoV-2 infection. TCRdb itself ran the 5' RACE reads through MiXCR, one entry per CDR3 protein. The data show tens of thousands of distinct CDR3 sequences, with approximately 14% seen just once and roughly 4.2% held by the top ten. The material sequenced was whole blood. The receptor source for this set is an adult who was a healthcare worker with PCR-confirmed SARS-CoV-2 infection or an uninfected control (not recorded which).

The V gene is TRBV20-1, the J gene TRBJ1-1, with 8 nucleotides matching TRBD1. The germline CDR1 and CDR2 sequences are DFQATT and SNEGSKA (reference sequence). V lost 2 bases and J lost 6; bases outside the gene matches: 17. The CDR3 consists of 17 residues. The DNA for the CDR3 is TGCAGTGCTAGAAGGGAAGGACAGGGATTTTATTTGGCTGAAGCTTTCTTT. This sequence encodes CSARREGQGFYLAEAFF.

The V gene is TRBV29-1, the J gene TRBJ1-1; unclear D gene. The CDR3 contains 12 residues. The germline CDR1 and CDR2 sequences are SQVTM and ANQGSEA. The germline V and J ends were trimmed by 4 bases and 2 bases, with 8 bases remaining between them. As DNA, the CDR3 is TGCAGCGTTGGGCAAATTAACACTGAAGCTTTCTTT. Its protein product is CSVGQINTEAFF.

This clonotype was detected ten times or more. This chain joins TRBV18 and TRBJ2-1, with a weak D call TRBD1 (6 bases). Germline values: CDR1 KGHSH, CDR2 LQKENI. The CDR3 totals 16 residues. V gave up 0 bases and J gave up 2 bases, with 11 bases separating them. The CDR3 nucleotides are TGTGCCAGCTCACCACCTAGCCAGGGGACCTACAATGAGCAGTTCTTC. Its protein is CASSPPSQGTYNEQFF.

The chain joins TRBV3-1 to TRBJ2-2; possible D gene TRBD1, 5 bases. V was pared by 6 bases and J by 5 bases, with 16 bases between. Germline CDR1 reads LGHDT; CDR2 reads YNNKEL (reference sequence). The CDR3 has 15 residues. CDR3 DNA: TGTGCCAGCAGAGCTCTCCCGACAGCGACCGGGGAGCTGTTTTTT. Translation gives CASRALPTATGELFF.

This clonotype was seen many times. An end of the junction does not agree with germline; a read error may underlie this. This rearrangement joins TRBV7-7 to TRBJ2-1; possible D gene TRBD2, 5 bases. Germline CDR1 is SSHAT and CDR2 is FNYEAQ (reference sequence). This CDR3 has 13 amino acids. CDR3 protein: CASSTQLDNEQFF. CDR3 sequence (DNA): TGTGCTAGCAGCACCCAACTAGACAATGAGCAGTTCTTC. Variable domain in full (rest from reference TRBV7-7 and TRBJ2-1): GAGVSQSPRYKVTKRGQDVTLRCDPISSHATLYWYQQALGQGPEFLTYFNYEAQPDKSGLPSDRFSAERPEGSISTLTIQRTEQRDSAMYRCASSTQLDNEQFFGPGTRLTVL.

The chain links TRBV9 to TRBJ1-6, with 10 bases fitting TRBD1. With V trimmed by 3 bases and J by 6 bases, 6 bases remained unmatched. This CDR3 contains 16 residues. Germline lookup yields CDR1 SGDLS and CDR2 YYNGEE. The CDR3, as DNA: TGTGCCAGCAGCGCATACCGGACAGGGGGTAATTCACCCCTCCACTTT. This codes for CASSAYRTGGNSPLHF.

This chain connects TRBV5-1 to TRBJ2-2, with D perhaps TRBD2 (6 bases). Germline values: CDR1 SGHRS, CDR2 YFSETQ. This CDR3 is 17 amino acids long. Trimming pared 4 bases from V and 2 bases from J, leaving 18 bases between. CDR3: CASSTSVGGVNTGELFF. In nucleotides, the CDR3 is TGCGCCAGCAGCACATCAGTAGGCGGGGTAAACACCGGGGAGCTGTTTTTT.

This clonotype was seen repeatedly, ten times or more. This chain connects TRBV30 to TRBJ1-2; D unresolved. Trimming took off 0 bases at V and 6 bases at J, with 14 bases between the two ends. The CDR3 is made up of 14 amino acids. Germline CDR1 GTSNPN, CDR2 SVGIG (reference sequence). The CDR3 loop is CAWSVLGRTHGYTF. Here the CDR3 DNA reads TGTGCCTGGAGTGTACTCGGAAGAACCCATGGCTACACCTTC.

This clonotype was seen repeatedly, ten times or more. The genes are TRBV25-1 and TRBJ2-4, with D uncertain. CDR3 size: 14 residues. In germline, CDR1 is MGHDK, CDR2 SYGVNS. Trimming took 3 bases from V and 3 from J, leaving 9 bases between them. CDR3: CASSDKFGKNIQYF. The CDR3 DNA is TGTGCCAGCAGTGATAAGTTCGGCAAAAACATTCAGTACTTC. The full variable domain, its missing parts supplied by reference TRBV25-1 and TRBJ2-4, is EADIYQTPRYLVIGTGKKITLECSQTMGHDKMYWYQQDPGMELHLIHYSYGVNSTEKGDLSSESTVSRIRTEHFPLTLESARPSHTSQYLCASSDKFGKNIQYFGAGTRLSVL.

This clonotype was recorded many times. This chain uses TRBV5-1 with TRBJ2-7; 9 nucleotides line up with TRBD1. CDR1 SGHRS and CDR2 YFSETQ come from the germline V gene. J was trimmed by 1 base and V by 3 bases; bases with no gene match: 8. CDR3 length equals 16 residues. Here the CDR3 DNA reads TGCGCCAGCAGCTGGGGGTCTGGGACAGGGTCCTACGAGCAGTACTTC. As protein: CASSWGSGTGSYEQYF.

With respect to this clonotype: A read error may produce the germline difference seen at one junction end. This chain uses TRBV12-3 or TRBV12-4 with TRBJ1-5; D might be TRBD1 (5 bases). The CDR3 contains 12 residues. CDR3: CASSPGGNGQDF. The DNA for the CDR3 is TGTGCCAGCAGTCCGGGGGGGAACGGCCAAGATTTT.

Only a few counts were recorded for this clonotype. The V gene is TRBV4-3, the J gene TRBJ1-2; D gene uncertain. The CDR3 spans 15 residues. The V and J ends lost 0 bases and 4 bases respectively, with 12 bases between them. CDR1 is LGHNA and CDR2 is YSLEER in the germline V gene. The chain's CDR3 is CASSQDKKGSYGYTF. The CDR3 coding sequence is TGCGCCAGCAGCCAAGATAAGAAGGGAAGCTATGGCTACACCTTC.

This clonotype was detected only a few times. CDR3 protein: CAISESDDRYSPLHF. The CDR3 DNA reads TGTGCCATCAGTGAGTCGGATGACAGATATTCACCCCTCCACTTT. The chain joins TRBV10-3 to TRBJ1-6, with D perhaps matching TRBD1 (5 bases). The CDR3 is made up of 15 amino acids. Per germline, CDR1 ENHRY and CDR2 SYGVKD. V was clipped by 0 bases and J by 8 bases, with 11 bases between them.

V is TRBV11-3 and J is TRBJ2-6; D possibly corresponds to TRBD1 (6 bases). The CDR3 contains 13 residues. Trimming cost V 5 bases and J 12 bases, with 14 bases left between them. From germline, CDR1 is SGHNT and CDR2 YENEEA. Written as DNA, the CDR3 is TGTGCCAGCAGCCCTCGACAGGCTTCCGTCCTGACTTTC. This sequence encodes CASSPRQASVLTF.

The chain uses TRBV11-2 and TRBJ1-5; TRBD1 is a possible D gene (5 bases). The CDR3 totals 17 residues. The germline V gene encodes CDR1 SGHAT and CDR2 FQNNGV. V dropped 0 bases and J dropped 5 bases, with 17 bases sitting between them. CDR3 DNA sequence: TGTGCCAGCAGCTTAGATCCGGGGACCCTCGTGGATCAGCCCCAGCATTTT. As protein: CASSLDPGTLVDQPQHF. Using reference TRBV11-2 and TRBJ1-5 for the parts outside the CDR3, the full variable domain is EAGVAQSPRYKIIEKRQSVAFWCNPISGHATLYWYQQILGQGPKLLIQFQNNGVVDDSQLPKDRFSAERLKGVDSTLKIQPAKLEDSAVYLCASSLDPGTLVDQPQHFGDGTRLSIL.

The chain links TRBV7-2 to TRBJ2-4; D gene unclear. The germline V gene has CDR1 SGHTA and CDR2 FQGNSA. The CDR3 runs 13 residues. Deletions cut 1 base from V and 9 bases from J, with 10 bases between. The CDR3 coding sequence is TGTGCCAGCAGCTTAGAGGGCCTGGGCATTCAGTACTTC. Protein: CASSLEGLGIQYF.